Only a few counts were recorded for the clone carrying this T cell receptor beta chain. Its matching antigen is unknown. The record originates from a study of response to subunit inactivated influenza vaccine. Whole-study findings and limits: With each seasonal influenza vaccination, the authors suggested, few new T cells are recruited.

V was shortened by 2 bases and J by 5 bases, with 15 bases between the two germline ends. CDR3 size: 15 residues. CDR1 and CDR2 (germline): SNHLY, FYNNEI. TCRdb itself ran the RT-PCR reads through MiXCR, one entry per CDR3 protein. The sample shows hundreds of thousands of distinct CDR3 sequences, 21% of them seen only once. This specimen was PBMCs from blood, taken 21 months after vaccination. This chain joins TRBV2 and TRBJ1-2, with D possibly TRBD1 on 5 matching bases. This clonotype was sampled from a man aged 45 to 75 who received an inactivated influenza vaccine. The CDR3 sequence: CASSEMKAGTYGYTF. The CDR3 DNA sequence: TGTGCCAGCAGTGAAATGAAGGCAGGGACTTATGGCTACACCTTC.